This is a list of T cell receptor beta chains from one sample in a study of spatial heterogeneity in lung cancer. TCRdb re-called the 5' RACE reads through MiXCR, storing one row per CDR3 protein. The data show some 23,000 distinct CDR3 sequences, with under 8% seen just once and 10% to 13% held by the top ten. The sample here was lung tumor tissue, taken at surgery. The receptor set was obtained from a male donor with early-stage non-small cell lung cancer. CDR3s include the opening cysteine and the closing phenylalanine or tryptophan. D genes are given only for firm matches. Only some rows state a clone size, as once, few, many or a class for expanded clones.

size: many
D: TRBD1
J: TRBJ1-2
V: TRBV27
DNA: TGTGCCAGCAGTTTATCCGGGACAGGGTATGATGGCTACACCTTC
CDR3: CASSLSGTGYDGYTF

size: many
D: TRBD2
J: TRBJ2-7
V: TRBV5-1
DNA: TGCGCCAGCTCCTCCCATCGGGGGGGCGCGGGGGAGCAGTACTTC
CDR3: CASSSHRGGAGEQYF

size: medium-sized
D: .
J: TRBJ1-1
V: TRBV6-6
DNA: TGTGCCAGCAGTTCTCCGCCTGGGGCTAGGACTGAAGCTTTCTTT
CDR3: CASSSPPGARTEAFF

size: .
D: .
J: TRBJ1-2
V: TRBV28
DNA: TGTGCCAGCAGTTCCGACACCTCCGACTACACCTTC
CDR3: CASSSDTSDYTF

size: many
D: .
J: TRBJ2-1
V: TRBV6-2/TRBV6-3
DNA: TGTGCCAGCCTCGGCCTTTTAACCTATGAGCAGTTCTTC
CDR3: CASLGLLTYEQFF

size: many
D: TRBD2
J: TRBJ2-3
V: TRBV15
DNA: TGTGCCACCAGCAGAGAACTAGCGGGAGGTACCACAGAGACGCAGTATTTT
CDR3: CATSRELAGGTTETQYF

size: many
D: TRBD2
J: TRBJ2-1
V: TRBV20-1
DNA: TGCAGTGCCAAGCAGCGGGGGGGCCCCTACAATGAGCAGTTCTTC
CDR3: CSAKQRGGPYNEQFF

size: medium-sized
D: .
J: TRBJ2-7
V: TRBV20-1
DNA: TGCAGTGCTAGAGATCGTAGGCCATTCTACGAGCAGTACTTC
CDR3: CSARDRRPFYEQYF

size: many
D: TRBD2
J: TRBJ2-7
V: TRBV2
DNA: TGTGCCAGCAGTGAAGCACTAGCGGGGGTAACCTACGAGCAGTACTTC
CDR3: CASSEALAGVTYEQYF

size: medium-sized
D: TRBD2
J: TRBJ2-7
V: TRBV28
DNA: TGTGCCAGCAGTCCAAGGACTAGCGGGAGCTCCTACGAGCAGTACTTC
CDR3: CASSPRTSGSSYEQYF

size: many
D: TRBD2
J: TRBJ2-2
V: TRBV27
DNA: TGTGCCAGCAGTTCGGGACTACAAGGCACCGGGGAGCTGTTTTTT
CDR3: CASSSGLQGTGELFF

size: .
D: .
J: TRBJ2-2
V: TRBV7-3
DNA: TGTGCCAGCAGCTTAACAGGGATAGGGAACACCGGGGAGCTGTTTTTT
CDR3: CASSLTGIGNTGELFF

size: .
D: .
J: TRBJ2-3
V: TRBV15
DNA: TGTGCCACCAGCAGAGTAACCAATCAGCCCCAGTATTTT
CDR3: CATSRVTNQPQYF

size: .
D: .
J: TRBJ1-5
V: TRBV6-6
DNA: TGTGCCAGCAGTTACAACACCCCTCGGCCCCAGCATTTT
CDR3: CASSYNTPRPQHF

size: many
D: TRBD2
J: TRBJ2-3
V: TRBV9
DNA: TGTGCCAGCAGCGTAGGGGCGGGGGGCCCTAGCACAGATACGCAGTATTTT
CDR3: CASSVGAGGPSTDTQYF

size: many
D: .
J: TRBJ1-3
V: TRBV5-6
DNA: TGTGCCAGCAGCTTGGCCAGGGGAAACACCATATATTTT
CDR3: CASSLARGNTIYF

size: many
D: TRBD2
J: TRBJ2-7
V: TRBV5-6
DNA: TGTGCCAGCAGCTTAACTAGCGGGAGCTCCTACGAGCAGTACTTC
CDR3: CASSLTSGSSYEQYF

size: .
D: .
J: TRBJ2-1
V: TRBV6-2/TRBV6-3
DNA: TGTGCCAGCAGTCGAAAGGGTGAGCAGTTCTTC
CDR3: CASSRKGEQFF

size: .
D: .
J: TRBJ2-7
V: TRBV20-1
DNA: TGCAGTGCTAGAGAGCCAGTTATAGGCGAGCAGTACTTC
CDR3: CSAREPVIGEQYF

size: many
D: .
J: TRBJ1-2
V: TRBV20-1
DNA: TGCAGTGGATCTAGGGATCTCTATGGCTACACCTTC
CDR3: CSGSRDLYGYTF

size: .
D: TRBD2
J: TRBJ2-7
V: TRBV3-1
DNA: TGTGCCAGCAGCCGAATCCCCGGGACTACCGCCTACCGAGCCGAGCAGTACTTC
CDR3: CASSRIPGTTAYRAEQYF

size: few
D: .
J: TRBJ2-1
V: TRBV7-8
DNA: TGTGCCAGCAGCTTTTTGTCGATCGTGAATGAGCAGTTCTTC
CDR3: CASSFLSIVNEQFF

size: few
D: .
J: TRBJ2-7
V: TRBV12-3/TRBV12-4
DNA: TGTGCCAGCCAGTTCCGGCGTGCGTCCTACGAGCAGTACTTC
CDR3: CASQFRRASYEQYF

size: many
D: .
J: TRBJ2-6
V: TRBV27
DNA: TGTGCCAGCAGTCCGTGGGAACCTGGGGCCAACGTCCTGACTTTC
CDR3: CASSPWEPGANVLTF

size: few
D: .
J: TRBJ2-7
V: TRBV27
DNA: TGTGCCAGCTCCCGAACCCCTTCCACCGGGACGGTGGCCTACGAGCAGTACTTC
CDR3: CASSRTPSTGTVAYEQYF

size: .
D: .
J: TRBJ1-1
V: TRBV11-1
DNA: TGTGCCAGCAGCTCAAGTGGGGGGCTCACTGAAGCTTTCTTT
CDR3: CASSSSGGLTEAFF

size: many
D: .
J: TRBJ1-4
V: TRBV7-9
DNA: TGTGCCAGCAGCCCCCGCCACTTGACAGACTTTGAAAAACTGTTTTTT
CDR3: CASSPRHLTDFEKLFF

size: many
D: .
J: TRBJ2-2
V: TRBV6-5
DNA: TGTGCCAGCAGTGAAGGAAACACCGGGGAGCTGTTTTTT
CDR3: CASSEGNTGELFF

size: few
D: .
J: TRBJ2-5
V: TRBV5-1
DNA: TGCGCCAGCAGCTCCGTCCCCAGGGCGGAGGGGGAGACCCAGTACTTC
CDR3: CASSSVPRAEGETQYF

size: many
D: .
J: TRBJ2-7
V: TRBV9
DNA: TGTGCCAGCAGCCCCGCCTTTGGGACACAGTACGAGCAGTACTTC
CDR3: CASSPAFGTQYEQYF

size: .
D: .
J: TRBJ2-7
V: TRBV10-3
DNA: TGTGCCATCAGTGAACCCAAGGGAGGGGGGGAGCAGTACTTC
CDR3: CAISEPKGGGEQYF

size: many
D: .
J: TRBJ2-7
V: TRBV29-1
DNA: TGCAGCGTTGGATTACAGGTTGACTACGAGCAGTACTTC
CDR3: CSVGLQVDYEQYF

size: many
D: TRBD2
J: TRBJ2-1
V: TRBV6-2/TRBV6-3
DNA: TGTGCCAGCAGTTATGGACGCCTAGCGGGAGTAGGTGAGCAGTTCTTC
CDR3: CASSYGRLAGVGEQFF

size: many
D: .
J: TRBJ1-1
V: TRBV28
DNA: TGTGCCAGCAGTTTTCCCCGGGAGGACACTGAAGCTTTCTTT
CDR3: CASSFPREDTEAFF

size: many
D: .
J: TRBJ2-3
V: TRBV27
DNA: TGTGCCAGCGGGTGGGGGGGCAGATTCACAGATACGCAGTATTTT
CDR3: CASGWGGRFTDTQYF

size: few
D: TRBD2
J: TRBJ2-1
V: TRBV7-9
DNA: TGTGCCAGCAGCTTAGCACGGACTAGCGGGGGGACTGAGCAGTTCTTC
CDR3: CASSLARTSGGTEQFF

size: many
D: .
J: TRBJ1-6
V: TRBV15
DNA: TGTGCCACCAGCAGCGGGGGAACTTCACCCCTCCACTTT
CDR3: CATSSGGTSPLHF

size: .
D: .
J: TRBJ1-5
V: TRBV28
DNA: TGTGCCAGCAGCACCCAGGGACCCAATCAGCCCCAGCATTTT
CDR3: CASSTQGPNQPQHF

size: many
D: .
J: TRBJ1-1
V: TRBV11-2
DNA: TGTGCCAGCAGCCGGACAGAGTATGAAGCTTTCTTT
CDR3: CASSRTEYEAFF

size: few
D: .
J: TRBJ2-7
V: TRBV7-9
DNA: TGTGCCAGCAGCCGAGGGGAGGGACAGGTGTACGAGCAGTACTTC
CDR3: CASSRGEGQVYEQYF

size: medium-sized
D: .
J: TRBJ2-5
V: TRBV6-5
DNA: TGTGCCAGCAGCGAATACGGGGCCCAGTACTTC
CDR3: CASSEYGAQYF

size: many
D: .
J: TRBJ1-1
V: TRBV7-9
DNA: TGTGCCAGCAGCTTAGGAATGGGGCCCGGAGGCACTGAAGCTTTCTTT
CDR3: CASSLGMGPGGTEAFF

size: many
D: TRBD1
J: TRBJ2-6
V: TRBV7-2
DNA: TGTGCCAGCAGCCCAGGGGGATCTGGGGCCAACGTCCTGACTTTC
CDR3: CASSPGGSGANVLTF

size: many
D: TRBD2
J: TRBJ2-5
V: TRBV20-1
DNA: TGCAGTGCTGGGGGACTAGAAGGCCGGGAGACCCAGTACTTC
CDR3: CSAGGLEGRETQYF

size: many
D: .
J: TRBJ2-2
V: TRBV7-3
DNA: TGTGCCAGCAGCTTAAGGACGGGGGCGAACACCGGGGAGCTGTTTTTT
CDR3: CASSLRTGANTGELFF